Shown below are 19 T cell receptor beta chains from a single sample sequenced in a study of T-cell reconstitution after alpha-beta-depleted transplantation in children (dated by TCRdb to about 2016). The treatment or condition label corresponds to: allogeneic hematopoietic cell transplantation with graft depleted of TCRalphabeta T cells and CD19 B cells. The protocol used for the library was PCR. For sequencing, an Illumina HiSeq 2500 was employed. To normalize quantification of the TCRbeta repertoire, the TCR libraries were built with molecular barcoding that relied on unique molecular identifiers. Starting from the raw public reads, TCRdb applied fastp trimming at Q25, assembled clones with MiXCR and retained in-frame beta chains. Records with the same CDR3 protein are collapsed into one entry carrying the most frequent genes and DNA. Within this sample are 200,000 or so distinct CDR3 sequences, with 5.5% to 7% of them counted one time only. The top ten clonotypes cover 4.5% of the sample.

The starting material was PBMCs, obtained before TCRalphabeta/CD19-depleted stem cell transplant. Source of these receptors: a girl in the first two years of life with combined immunodeficiency, due to receive a stem cell transplant.

The J gene is TRBJ1-2, the V gene TRBV25-1; the match to TRBD1 covers 7 bases. The CDR3 is 14 residues long. Trimming took 2 bases from V and 3 from J; bases not matched to a gene: 3. Germline assignment: CDR1 MGHDK and CDR2 SYGVNS. CDR3 DNA: TGTGCCAGCAGTGAAAAAGGGGGCGACTATGGCTACACCTTC. It translates to CASSEKGGDYGYTF.

This clonotype was recorded only once. A much larger clone differs by one base, so this may be a read error. The chain recombines TRBV20-1 with TRBJ2-7, with 9 bases matching TRBD2. Germline V gene lookup returns CDR1 DFQATT and CDR2 SNEGSKA (reference sequence). The CDR3 covers 15 residues. This chain's CDR3 is CCARGDSGRLNEQYF. The CDR3 DNA reads TGCTGTGCTAGAGGGGATAGCGGGAGACTCAACGAGCAGTACTTC.

This rearrangement joins TRBV7-2 to TRBJ1-1, with TRBD1 as a possible D gene (5 bases). CDR1 and CDR2 from the germline V gene are SGHTA and FQGNSA. The V gene lost 0 bases and the J gene lost 6 bases, with 17 bases spanning the gap. The CDR3 loop spans 16 amino acids. In DNA, the CDR3 is TGTGCCAGCAGCTTAGCAGGGACCTTCGGGTTCTCTGAAGCTTTCTTT. This codes for CASSLAGTFGFSEAFF.

This clonotype appeared many times. The J gene is TRBJ2-3, the V gene TRBV27; TRBD2 matches at 9 bases. With 10 bases clipped from V and 4 bases from J, the junction kept 9 bases outside the gene matches. The CDR3 consists of 14 residues. Germline V lookup: CDR1 MNHEY, CDR2 SMNVEV (reference sequence). CDR3 coding DNA: TGTGCCATTCAGCGGGAGGTTGGCGCAGATACGCAGTATTTT. This translates into CAIQREVGADTQYF.

This clonotype has a count of ten or more. The chain joins TRBV7-8 to TRBJ2-7; D is ambiguous. V lost 5 bases and J lost 2, with 13 bases in between. CDR3 length: 14 residues. Germline V gives CDR1 SGHVS, CDR2 FQNEAQ. The CDR3 region is CASSPKRNTYEQYF. CDR3 DNA: TGTGCCAGCAGCCCAAAGAGGAACACCTACGAGCAGTACTTC.

There are a few counts of this clonotype. This rearrangement joins TRBV20-1 to TRBJ1-2; 7 bases line up with TRBD1. With 1 base clipped from V and 6 bases from J, the junction kept 5 bases outside the gene matches. In germline, CDR1 is DFQATT, CDR2 SNEGSKA (reference sequence). This CDR3 comprises 13 residues. This CDR3 reads CSARVPTGNGYTF. The DNA of the CDR3 is TGCAGTGCTAGAGTGCCGACAGGGAATGGCTACACCTTC.

This clonotype was observed at least ten times. The chain employs TRBV6-2 or TRBV6-3 and TRBJ2-5; 13 positions agree with TRBD2. Germline V lookup: CDR1 MNHEY, CDR2 SVGEGT. This CDR3 has 14 amino acids. V gave up 8 bases and J gave up 5 bases; unmatched junction bases: 5. CDR3 protein: CASGTSGVSETQYF. The CDR3 DNA follows: TGTGCCAGCGGGACTAGCGGGGTCAGCGAGACCCAGTACTTC.

Many counts were recorded for this clonotype. V and J are TRBV11-2 and TRBJ2-7, with D tentatively TRBD1 or TRBD2 (5 bases each). Germline CDR1 SGHAT, CDR2 FQNNGV. This CDR3 contains 14 residues. Deletions cut 1 base from V and 2 bases from J, with 9 bases between. CDR3 region: CASSLGQGAYEQYF. As DNA, the CDR3 is TGTGCCAGCAGCTTAGGTCAGGGAGCCTACGAGCAGTACTTC.

This clonotype was seen many times. The rearrangement uses TRBV29-1 and TRBJ1-4; a weak D match, TRBD1 (5 bases). This CDR3 has 12 amino acids. Germline V gene sequence: CDR1 SQVTM, CDR2 ANQGSEA. CDR3 in DNA: TGCAGTGCCTTTACGGGGCCACGTCGGCTGTTTTTT. This gives the protein CSAFTGPRRLFF.

This clonotype was recorded many times. The chain is built from TRBV7-2 and TRBJ2-1; 11 nucleotides align to TRBD2. Germline-derived CDR1 and CDR2 are SGHTA and FQGNSA. The CDR3 has 17 residues. V was pared by 0 bases and J by 4 bases, with 5 bases of the junction left unmatched. The CDR3 DNA reads as TGTGCCAGCAGCTTAGCCCCACTAGCGGGGGAATACAATGAGCAGTTCTTC. It specifies CASSLAPLAGEYNEQFF.

This clonotype occurred many times. The rearrangement joins TRBV28 to TRBJ2-1, with 10 nucleotides matching TRBD2. Per the germline V gene, CDR1 is MDHEN and CDR2 is SYDVKM. The length of the CDR3 is 14 residues. V shed 6 bases, J shed 15 bases, and the junction held 14 bases outside the gene matches. The CDR3 sequence is CASSLTFLAGGGFF. CDR3 nucleotide sequence: TGTGCCAGCAGCCTTACCTTCTTAGCGGGAGGAGGGTTCTTC.

Many counts were recorded for this clonotype. The J gene is TRBJ2-1, the V gene TRBV29-1; D tentatively fits TRBD1 or TRBD2 (6 bases each). Germline CDR1 is SQVTM and CDR2 is ANQGSEA. V lost 2 bases and J 2 bases, leaving 10 bases between the germline ends. This CDR3 comprises 14 residues. CDR3 residues: CSVEYRGPYNEQFF. In DNA form, the CDR3 reads TGCAGCGTTGAATATCGGGGGCCCTACAATGAGCAGTTCTTC.

This clonotype was observed many times. The rearrangement joins TRBV9 to TRBJ2-2, with 10 positions matching TRBD2. The CDR3 has 16 amino acids. V shed 0 bases and J 1 base; nucleotides not matched to a gene: 0. Per germline, CDR1 SGDLS and CDR2 YYNGEE. The CDR3 DNA reads TGTGCCAGCAGCGTAGTAGCGGGGGGGAACACCGGGGAGCTGTTTTTT. Residues: CASSVVAGGNTGELFF. Full variable domain (rest looked up from reference TRBV9 and TRBJ2-2): DSGVTQTPKHLITATGQRVTLRCSPRSGDLSVYWYQQSLDQGLQFLIQYYNGEERAKGNILERFSAQQFPDLHSELNLSSLELGDSALYFCASSVVAGGNTGELFFGEGSRLTVL.

This clonotype was detected a few times. V gene TRBV20-1 combines with J gene TRBJ2-5, with 14 bases that match TRBD2. The V gene end was trimmed by 6 bases and the J gene end by 5 bases; junction bases not matched to a gene: 5. The CDR3 is made up of 14 amino acids. The V gene's germline CDR1 is DFQATT and CDR2 SNEGSKA (reference sequence). CDR3 residues: CSAETSGGAETQYF. The CDR3 coding sequence is TGCAGTGCCGAGACTAGCGGGGGGGCGGAGACCCAGTACTTC.

This clonotype has at least ten counts. The V and J genes are TRBV4-2 and TRBJ2-3; 8 bases match TRBD2. Germline CDR1 reads LGHNA; CDR2 reads YNFKEQ. There are 20 residues in the CDR3. The trim removed 2 bases at V and 0 bases at J, leaving 16 bases unmatched. The CDR3: CASSQRGLDTHLTSTDTQYF. The CDR3, as DNA: TGTGCCAGCAGCCAACGGGGACTAGACACACATCTGACTAGCACAGATACGCAGTATTTT.

In this sample, this clonotype turned up many times. CDR3 DNA: TGTGCCAGCAGCCCTCCCGGGTATGAGCAGTTCTTC. Its translation: CASSPPGYEQFF. V and J are TRBV27 and TRBJ2-1, with D uncertain. Germline V gives CDR1 MNHEY, CDR2 SMNVEV (reference sequence). Between the trimmed V and J ends, which lost 6 bases and 8 bases, there was a span of 11 bases. This CDR3 is built from 12 residues.

Ten or more counts support this clonotype. The chain links TRBV6-2 or TRBV6-3 to TRBJ1-2; the D is unclear. Trimming removed 4 bases at V and 4 bases at J, with 10 bases between. The CDR3 has 13 amino acids. Germline V gene lookup returns CDR1 MNHEY and CDR2 SVGEGT. CDR3 nucleotides: TGTGCCAGCAGTTCATCGAAAGGCTATGGCTACACCTTC. It encodes CASSSSKGYGYTF.

This clonotype was seen ten or more times. The rearrangement uses TRBV5-1 and TRBJ2-1, with 14 bases aligning to TRBD2. Germline trimming cut 0 bases from V and 9 bases from J; bases unmatched to any gene: 5. The CDR3 totals 16 residues. CDR1 and CDR2 (germline): SGHRS, YFSETQ. CDR3 residues: CASSLGLAGGPSEQFF. CDR3 sequence (DNA): TGCGCCAGCAGCTTGGGACTAGCGGGAGGGCCGAGTGAGCAGTTCTTC.

This clonotype was found a few times. This may come from a read error, since a much larger clone is one base off. No conserved phenylalanine or tryptophan ends this CDR3, so it is likely a read error. This sequence joins TRBV5-1 and TRBJ1-2, with D hard to call. Germline V gene lookup returns CDR1 SGHRS and CDR2 YFSETQ. The CDR3 has 13 residues. The V end lost 4 bases, the J end lost 5 bases, and 12 bases lay between the germline ends. Here the CDR3 DNA reads TGCGCCAGCAGCGATCCCGGAGGATATGGCTACACCTCC. It is translated as CASSDPGGYGYTS.